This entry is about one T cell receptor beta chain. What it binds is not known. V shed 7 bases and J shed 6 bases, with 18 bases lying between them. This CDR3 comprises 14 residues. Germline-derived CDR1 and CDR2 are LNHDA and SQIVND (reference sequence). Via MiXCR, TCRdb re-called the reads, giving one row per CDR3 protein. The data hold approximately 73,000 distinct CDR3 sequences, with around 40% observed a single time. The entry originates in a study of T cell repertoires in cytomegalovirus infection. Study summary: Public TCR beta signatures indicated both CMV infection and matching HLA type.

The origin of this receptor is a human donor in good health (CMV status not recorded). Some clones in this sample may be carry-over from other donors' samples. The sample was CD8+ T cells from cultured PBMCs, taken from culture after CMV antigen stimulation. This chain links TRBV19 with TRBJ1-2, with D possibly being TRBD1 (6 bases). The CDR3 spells CASTLGQGRHGYTF. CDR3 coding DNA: TGTGCCAGTACCCTGGGGCAGGGGAGGCATGGCTACACCTTC.